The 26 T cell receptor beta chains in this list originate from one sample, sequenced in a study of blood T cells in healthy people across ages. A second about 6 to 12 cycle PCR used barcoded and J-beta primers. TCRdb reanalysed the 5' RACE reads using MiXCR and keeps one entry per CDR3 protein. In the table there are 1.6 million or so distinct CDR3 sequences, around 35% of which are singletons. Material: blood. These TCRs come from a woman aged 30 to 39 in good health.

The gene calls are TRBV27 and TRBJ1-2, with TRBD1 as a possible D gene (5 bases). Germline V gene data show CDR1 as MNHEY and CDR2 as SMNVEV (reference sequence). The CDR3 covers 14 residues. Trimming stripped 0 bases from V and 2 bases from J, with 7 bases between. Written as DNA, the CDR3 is TGTGCCAGCAGTTTATCGGCAGGGAACTATGGCTACACCTTC. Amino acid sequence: CASSLSAGNYGYTF.

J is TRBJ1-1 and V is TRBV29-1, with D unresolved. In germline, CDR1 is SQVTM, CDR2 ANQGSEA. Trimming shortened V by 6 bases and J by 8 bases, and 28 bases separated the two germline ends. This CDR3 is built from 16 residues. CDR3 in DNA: TGCAGCGTCGCGTTGAAGAAGGAAGTATCCGTATTAGAAGCTTTCTTT. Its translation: CSVALKKEVSVLEAFF.

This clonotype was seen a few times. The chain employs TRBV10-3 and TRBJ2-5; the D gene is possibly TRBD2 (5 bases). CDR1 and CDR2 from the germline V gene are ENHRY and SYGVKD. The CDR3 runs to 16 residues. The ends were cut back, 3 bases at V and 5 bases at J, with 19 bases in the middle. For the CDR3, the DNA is TGTGCCATCAGTGACCTCGTGGGGTTCGGAGGCGAGACCCAGTACTTC. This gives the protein CAISDLVGFGGETQYF.

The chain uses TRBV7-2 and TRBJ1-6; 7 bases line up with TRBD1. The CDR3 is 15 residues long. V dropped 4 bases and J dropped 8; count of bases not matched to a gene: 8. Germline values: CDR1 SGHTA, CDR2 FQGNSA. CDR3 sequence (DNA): TGTGCCAGCAGCTACTTAGGGGGCGGGCATTCACCCCTCCACTTT. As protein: CASSYLGGGHSPLHF.

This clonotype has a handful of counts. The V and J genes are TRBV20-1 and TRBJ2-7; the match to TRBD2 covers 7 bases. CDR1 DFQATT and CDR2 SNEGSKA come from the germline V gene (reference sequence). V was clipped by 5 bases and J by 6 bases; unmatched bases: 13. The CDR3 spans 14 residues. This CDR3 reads CSARLGGVLTEQYF. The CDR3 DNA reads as TGCAGTGCTCGACTGGGGGGGGTCCTAACCGAGCAGTACTTC.

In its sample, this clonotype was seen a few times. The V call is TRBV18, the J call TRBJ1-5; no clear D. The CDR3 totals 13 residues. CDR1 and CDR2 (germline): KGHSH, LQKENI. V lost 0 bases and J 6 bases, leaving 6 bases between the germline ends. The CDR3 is CASSPPRGQPQHF. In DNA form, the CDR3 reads TGTGCCAGCTCACCACCTCGAGGTCAGCCCCAGCATTTT.

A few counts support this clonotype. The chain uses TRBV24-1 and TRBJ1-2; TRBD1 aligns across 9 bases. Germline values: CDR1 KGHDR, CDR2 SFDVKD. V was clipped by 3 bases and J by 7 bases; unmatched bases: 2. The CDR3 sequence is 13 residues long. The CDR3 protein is CATSDGTGLGYTF. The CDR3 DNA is TGTGCCACCAGTGATGGGACAGGGCTTGGCTACACCTTC.

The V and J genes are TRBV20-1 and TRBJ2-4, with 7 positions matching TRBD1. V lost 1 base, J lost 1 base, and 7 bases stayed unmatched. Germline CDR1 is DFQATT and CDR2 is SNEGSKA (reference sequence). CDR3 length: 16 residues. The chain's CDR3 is CSARGTGRGAKNIQYF. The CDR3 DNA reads TGCAGTGCTAGAGGGACAGGTCGAGGGGCCAAAAACATTCAGTACTTC.

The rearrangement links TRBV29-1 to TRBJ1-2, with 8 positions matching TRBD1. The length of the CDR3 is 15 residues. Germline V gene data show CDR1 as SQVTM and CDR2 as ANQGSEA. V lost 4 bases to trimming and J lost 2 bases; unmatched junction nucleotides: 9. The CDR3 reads CSVVRSGGGNYGYTF. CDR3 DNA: TGCAGCGTTGTAAGGTCAGGGGGCGGGAACTATGGCTACACCTTC.

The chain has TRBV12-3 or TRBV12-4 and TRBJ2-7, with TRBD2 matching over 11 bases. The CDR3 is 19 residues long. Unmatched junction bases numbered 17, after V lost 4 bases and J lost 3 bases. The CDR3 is CASSSPGTSGLKGHYEQYF. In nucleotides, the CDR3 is TGTGCCAGCAGTTCCCCCGGGACTAGCGGTTTAAAGGGCCACTACGAGCAGTACTTC.

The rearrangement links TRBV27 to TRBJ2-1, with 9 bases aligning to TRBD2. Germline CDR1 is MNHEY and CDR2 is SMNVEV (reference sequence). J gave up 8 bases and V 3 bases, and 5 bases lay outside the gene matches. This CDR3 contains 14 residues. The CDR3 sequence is CASSLTRGGHEQFF. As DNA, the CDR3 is TGTGCCAGCAGTTTGACGCGGGGGGGTCATGAGCAGTTCTTC.

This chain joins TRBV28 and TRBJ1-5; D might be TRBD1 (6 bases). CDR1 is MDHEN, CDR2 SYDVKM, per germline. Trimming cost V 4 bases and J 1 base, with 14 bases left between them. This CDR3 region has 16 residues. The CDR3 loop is CASSSPGHLSNQPQHF. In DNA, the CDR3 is TGTGCCAGCAGTTCCCCGGGACATTTAAGCAATCAGCCCCAGCATTTT.

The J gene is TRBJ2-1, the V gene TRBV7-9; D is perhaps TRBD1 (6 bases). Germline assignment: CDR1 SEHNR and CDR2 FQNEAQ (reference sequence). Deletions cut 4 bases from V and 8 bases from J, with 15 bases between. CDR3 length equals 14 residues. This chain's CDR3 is CASSSTQGWDEQFF. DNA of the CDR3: TGTGCCAGCAGCTCAACACAGGGTTGGGATGAGCAGTTCTTC.

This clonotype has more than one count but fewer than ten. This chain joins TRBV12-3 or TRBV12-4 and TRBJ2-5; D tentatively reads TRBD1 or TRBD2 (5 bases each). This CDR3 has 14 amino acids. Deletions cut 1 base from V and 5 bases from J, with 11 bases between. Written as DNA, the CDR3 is TGTGCCAGCAGTTTAGGGCCCAGGGAGGAGACCCAGTACTTC. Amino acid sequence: CASSLGPREETQYF.

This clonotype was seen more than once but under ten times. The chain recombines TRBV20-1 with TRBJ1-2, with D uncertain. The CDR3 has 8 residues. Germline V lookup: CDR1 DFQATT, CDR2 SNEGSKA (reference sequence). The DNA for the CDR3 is TGCAGCTCTCTTGGCTACACCTTC. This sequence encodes CSSLGYTF.

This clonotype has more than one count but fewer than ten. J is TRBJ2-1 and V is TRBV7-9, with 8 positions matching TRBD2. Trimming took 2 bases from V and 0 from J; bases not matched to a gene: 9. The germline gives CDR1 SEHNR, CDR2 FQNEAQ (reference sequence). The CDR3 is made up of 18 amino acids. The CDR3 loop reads CASSLSTSGKPSYNEQFF. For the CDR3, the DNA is TGTGCCAGCAGCTTATCTACTAGCGGAAAACCCTCCTACAATGAGCAGTTCTTC.

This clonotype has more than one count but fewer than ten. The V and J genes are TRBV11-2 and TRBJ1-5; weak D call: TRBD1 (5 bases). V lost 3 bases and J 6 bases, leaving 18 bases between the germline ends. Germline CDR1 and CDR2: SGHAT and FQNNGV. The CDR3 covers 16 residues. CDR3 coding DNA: TGTGCCAGCAGCTTTTCCGGGACGCCGGGCCCTCAGCCCCAGCATTTT. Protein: CASSFSGTPGPQPQHF.

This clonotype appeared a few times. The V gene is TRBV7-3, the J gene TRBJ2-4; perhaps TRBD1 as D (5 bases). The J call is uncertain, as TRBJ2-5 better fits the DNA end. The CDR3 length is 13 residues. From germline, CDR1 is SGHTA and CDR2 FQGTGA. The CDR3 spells CASSLRTSGTQYF. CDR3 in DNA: TGTGCCAGCAGCTTGCGGACATCTGGGACCCAGTACTTC.

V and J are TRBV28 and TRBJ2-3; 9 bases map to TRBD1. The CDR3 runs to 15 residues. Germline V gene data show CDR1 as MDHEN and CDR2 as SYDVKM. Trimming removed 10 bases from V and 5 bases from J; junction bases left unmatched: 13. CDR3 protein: CANAGQGPLRDTQYF. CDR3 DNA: TGTGCCAATGCGGGACAGGGCCCACTCAGAGATACGCAGTATTTT.

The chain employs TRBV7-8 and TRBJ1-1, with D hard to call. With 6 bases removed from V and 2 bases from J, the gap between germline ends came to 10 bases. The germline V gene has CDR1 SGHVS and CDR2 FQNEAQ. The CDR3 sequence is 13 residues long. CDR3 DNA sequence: TGTGCCAGCAGATCCAGTGTTAACACTGAAGCTTTCTTT. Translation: CASRSSVNTEAFF.

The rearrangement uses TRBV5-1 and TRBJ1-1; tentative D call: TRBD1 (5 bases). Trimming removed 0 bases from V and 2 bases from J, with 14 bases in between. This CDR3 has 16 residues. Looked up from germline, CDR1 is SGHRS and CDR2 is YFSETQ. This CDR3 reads CASSLGFAGRNTEAFF. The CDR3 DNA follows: TGCGCCAGCAGCTTGGGATTCGCAGGGCGAAACACTGAAGCTTTCTTT.

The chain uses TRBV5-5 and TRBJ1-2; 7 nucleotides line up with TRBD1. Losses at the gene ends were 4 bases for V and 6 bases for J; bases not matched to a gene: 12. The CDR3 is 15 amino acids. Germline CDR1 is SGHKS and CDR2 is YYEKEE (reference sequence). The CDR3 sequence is CASSLGRGFEHGYTF. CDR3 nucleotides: TGTGCCAGCAGCCTGGGCAGGGGGTTCGAACATGGCTACACCTTC.

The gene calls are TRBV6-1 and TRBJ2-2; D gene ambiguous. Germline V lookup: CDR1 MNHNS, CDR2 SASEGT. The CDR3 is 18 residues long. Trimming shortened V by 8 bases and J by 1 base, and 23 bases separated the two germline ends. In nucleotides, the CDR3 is TGTGCCAGCCTTTGGACCCACTCCCCACTTGTGAACACCGGGGAGCTGTTTTTT. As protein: CASLWTHSPLVNTGELFF.

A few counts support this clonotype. For the CDR3, the DNA is TGTGCCAGCAGCTTAGCCCAAGGGGGCGAGGAAAAACTGTTTTTT. Protein product: CASSLAQGGEEKLFF. The genes are TRBV7-9 and TRBJ1-4, with TRBD1 identical over 7 bases. The junction had 6 bases not matched to a gene; V was cut back by 0 bases and J by 8 bases. There are 15 residues in the CDR3. Germline V gives CDR1 SEHNR, CDR2 FQNEAQ (reference sequence).

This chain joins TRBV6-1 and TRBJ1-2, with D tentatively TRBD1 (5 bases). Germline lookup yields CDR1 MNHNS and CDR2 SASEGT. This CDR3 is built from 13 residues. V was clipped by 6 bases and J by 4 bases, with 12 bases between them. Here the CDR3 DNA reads TGTGCCAGCAGAAGTGGGGGGGGCTATGGCTACACCTTC. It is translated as CASRSGGGYGYTF.

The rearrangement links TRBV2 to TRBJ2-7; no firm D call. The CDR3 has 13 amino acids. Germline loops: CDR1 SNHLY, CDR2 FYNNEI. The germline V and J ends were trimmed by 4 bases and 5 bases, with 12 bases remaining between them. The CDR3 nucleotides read TGTGCCAGCAGTGTTTCCCCGCGGAACGAGCAGTACTTC. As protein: CASSVSPRNEQYF. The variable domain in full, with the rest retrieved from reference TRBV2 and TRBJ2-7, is EPEVTQTPSHQVTQMGQEVILRCVPISNHLYFYWYRQILGQKVEFLVSFYNNEISEKSEIFDDQFSVERPDGSNFTLKIRSTKLEDSAMYFCASSVSPRNEQYFGPGTRLTVT.